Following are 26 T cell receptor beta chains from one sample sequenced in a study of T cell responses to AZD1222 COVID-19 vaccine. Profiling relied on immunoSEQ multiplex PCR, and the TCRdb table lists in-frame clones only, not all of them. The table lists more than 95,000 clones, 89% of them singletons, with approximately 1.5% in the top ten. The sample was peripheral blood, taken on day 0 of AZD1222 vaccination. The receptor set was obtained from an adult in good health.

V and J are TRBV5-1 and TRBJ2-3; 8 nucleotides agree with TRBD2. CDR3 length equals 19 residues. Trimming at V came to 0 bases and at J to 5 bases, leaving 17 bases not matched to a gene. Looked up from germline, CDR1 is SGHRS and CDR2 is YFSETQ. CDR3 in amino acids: CASSLDLNSGRGVLDTQYF. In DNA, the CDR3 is TGCGCCAGCAGCTTGGACCTAAATTCCGGGAGGGGCGTTTTAGATACGCAGTATTTT. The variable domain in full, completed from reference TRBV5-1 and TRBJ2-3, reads KAGVTQTPRYLIKTRGQQVTLSCSPISGHRSVSWYQQTPGQGLQFLFEYFSETQRNKGNFPGRFSGRQFSNSRSEMNVSTLELGDSALYLCASSLDLNSGRGVLDTQYFGPGTRLTVL.

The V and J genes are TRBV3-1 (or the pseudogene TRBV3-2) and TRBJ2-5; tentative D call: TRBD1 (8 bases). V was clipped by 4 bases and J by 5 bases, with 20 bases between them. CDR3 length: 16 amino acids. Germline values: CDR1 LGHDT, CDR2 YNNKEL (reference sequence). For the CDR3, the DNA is TGTGCCAGCAGCCCGTTGGACAGGGAGGGGCTCGAGACCCAGTACTTC. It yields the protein CASSPLDREGLETQYF.

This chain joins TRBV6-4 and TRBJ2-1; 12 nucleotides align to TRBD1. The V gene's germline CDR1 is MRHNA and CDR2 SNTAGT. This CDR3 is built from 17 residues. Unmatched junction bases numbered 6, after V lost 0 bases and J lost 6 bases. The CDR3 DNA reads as TGTGCCAGCAGTGACTCATGGCGGGACAGGGGGCTCAATGAGCAGTTCTTC. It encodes CASSDSWRDRGLNEQFF.

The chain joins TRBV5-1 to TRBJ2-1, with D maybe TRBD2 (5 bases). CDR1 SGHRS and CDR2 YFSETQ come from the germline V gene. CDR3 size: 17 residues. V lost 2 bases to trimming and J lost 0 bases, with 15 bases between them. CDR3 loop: CASSFLSPGSSYNEQFF. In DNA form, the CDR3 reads TGCGCCAGCAGCTTTTTATCACCGGGGAGCTCCTACAATGAGCAGTTCTTC.

The CDR3 nucleotides are TGTGCCAGCAGTTACTTTGGGAACTCTGGGGCCAACGTCCTGACTTTC. It is translated as CASSYFGNSGANVLTF. V gene TRBV6-6 combines with J gene TRBJ2-6, with D unresolved. Germline V gene data show CDR1 as MNHNY and CDR2 as SVGAGI (reference sequence). The V and J ends lost 1 base and 0 bases respectively, with 7 bases between them. The CDR3 extends over 16 amino acids.

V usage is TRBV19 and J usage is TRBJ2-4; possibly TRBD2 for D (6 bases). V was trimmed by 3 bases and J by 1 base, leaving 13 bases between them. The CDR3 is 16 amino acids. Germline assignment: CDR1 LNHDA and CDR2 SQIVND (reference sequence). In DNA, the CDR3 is TGTGCCAGTAGTATCGGGCGGGATAAGGCCAAAAACATTCAGTACTTC. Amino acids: CASSIGRDKAKNIQYF.

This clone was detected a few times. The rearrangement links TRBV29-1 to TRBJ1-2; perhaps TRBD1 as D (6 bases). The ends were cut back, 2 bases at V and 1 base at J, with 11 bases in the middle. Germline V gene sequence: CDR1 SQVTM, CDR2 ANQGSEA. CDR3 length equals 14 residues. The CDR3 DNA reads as TGCAGCGTTGAATGGGGGGCCCTTAACTATGGCTACACCTTC. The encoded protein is CSVEWGALNYGYTF.

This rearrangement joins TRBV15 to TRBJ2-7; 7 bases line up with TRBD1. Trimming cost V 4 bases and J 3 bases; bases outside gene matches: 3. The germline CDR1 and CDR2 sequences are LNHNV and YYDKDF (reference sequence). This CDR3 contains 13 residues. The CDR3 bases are TGTGCCACCAGCACCCGGGACAGCTACGAGCAGTACTTC. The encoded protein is CATSTRDSYEQYF.

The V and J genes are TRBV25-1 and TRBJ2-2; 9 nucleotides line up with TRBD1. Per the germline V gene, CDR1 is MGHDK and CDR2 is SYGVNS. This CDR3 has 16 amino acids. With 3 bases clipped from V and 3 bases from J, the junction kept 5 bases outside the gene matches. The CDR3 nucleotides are TGTGCCAGCAGTGATCCGACAGGGGGGGACACCGGGGAGCTGTTTTTT. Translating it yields CASSDPTGGDTGELFF.

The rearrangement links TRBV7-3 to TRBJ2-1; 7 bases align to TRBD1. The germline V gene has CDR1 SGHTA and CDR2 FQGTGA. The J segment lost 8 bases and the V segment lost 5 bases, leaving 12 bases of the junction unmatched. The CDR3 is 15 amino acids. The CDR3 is CASSPSGAGGDEQFF. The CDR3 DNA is TGTGCCAGCAGCCCATCAGGGGCAGGGGGTGATGAGCAGTTCTTC.

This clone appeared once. CDR3 in amino acids: CASSLGAGSEAFF. In DNA form, the CDR3 reads TGTGCCAGCAGCTTGGGGGCGGGTTCGGAGGCTTTCTTT. V and J are TRBV5-4 and TRBJ1-1, with D uncertain. This CDR3 region has 13 residues. Germline V gene data show CDR1 as SGHNT and CDR2 as YYREEE (reference sequence). Trimming cost V 0 bases and J 11 bases, with 14 bases left between them.

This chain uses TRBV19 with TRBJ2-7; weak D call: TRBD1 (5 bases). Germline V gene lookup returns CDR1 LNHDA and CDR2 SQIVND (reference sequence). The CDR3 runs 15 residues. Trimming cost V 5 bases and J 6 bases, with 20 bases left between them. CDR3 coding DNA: TGTGCCAGTAGTCCTTCGGCAGGGTCCAAGGGCGAGCAGTACTTC. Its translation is CASSPSAGSKGEQYF. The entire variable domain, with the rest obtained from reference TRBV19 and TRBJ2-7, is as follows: DGGITQSPKYLFRKEGQNVTLSCEQNLNHDAMYWYRQDPGQGLRLIYYSQIVNDFQKGDIAEGYSVSREKKESFPLTVTSAQKNPTAFYLCASSPSAGSKGEQYFGPGTRLTVT.

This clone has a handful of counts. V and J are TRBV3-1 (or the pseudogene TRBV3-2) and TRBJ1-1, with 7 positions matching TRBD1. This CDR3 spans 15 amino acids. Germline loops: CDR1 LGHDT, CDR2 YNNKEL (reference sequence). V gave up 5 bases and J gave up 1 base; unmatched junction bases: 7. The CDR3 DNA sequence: TGTGCCAGCAGCGCCCGACAGGGTGGGAACACTGAAGCTTTCTTT. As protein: CASSARQGGNTEAFF.

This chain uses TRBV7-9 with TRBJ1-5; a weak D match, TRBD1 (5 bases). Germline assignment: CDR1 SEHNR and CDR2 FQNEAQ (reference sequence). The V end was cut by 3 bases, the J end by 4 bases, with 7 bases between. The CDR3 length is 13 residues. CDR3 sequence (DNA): TGTGCCAGCAGCTTCGGGGGGAATCAGCCCCAGCATTTT. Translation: CASSFGGNQPQHF.

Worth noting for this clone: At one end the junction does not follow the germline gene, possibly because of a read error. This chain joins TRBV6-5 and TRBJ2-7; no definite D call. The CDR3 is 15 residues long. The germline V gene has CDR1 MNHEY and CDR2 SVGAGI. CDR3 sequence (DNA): TGTGCCAGCAGTTACTCGGACGGAGCCTCCAACGAGCAGTACTTC. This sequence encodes CASSYSDGASNEQYF.

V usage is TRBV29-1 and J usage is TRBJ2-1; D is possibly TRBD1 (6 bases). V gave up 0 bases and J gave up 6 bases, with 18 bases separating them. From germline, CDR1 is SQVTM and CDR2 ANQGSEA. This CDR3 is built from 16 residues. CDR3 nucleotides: TGCAGCGTTGAAGATCTTCAGGGGAGTGGAAGCAATGAGCAGTTCTTC. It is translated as CSVEDLQGSGSNEQFF.

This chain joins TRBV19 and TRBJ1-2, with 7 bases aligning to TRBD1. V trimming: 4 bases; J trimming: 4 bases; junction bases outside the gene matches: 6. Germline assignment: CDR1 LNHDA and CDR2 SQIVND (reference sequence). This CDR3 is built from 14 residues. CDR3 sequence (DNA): TGTGCCAGTAGTAACTTTCGACAGGGCTATGGCTACACCTTC. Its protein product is CASSNFRQGYGYTF. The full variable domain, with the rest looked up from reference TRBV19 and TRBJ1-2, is DGGITQSPKYLFRKEGQNVTLSCEQNLNHDAMYWYRQDPGQGLRLIYYSQIVNDFQKGDIAEGYSVSREKKESFPLTVTSAQKNPTAFYLCASSNFRQGYGYTFGSGTRLTVV.

CDR3 in DNA: TGTGCCACCAGTGATAAGGGCCCCGATCTCGAGCAGTACTTC. This sequence encodes CATSDKGPDLEQYF. This chain links TRBV24-1 with TRBJ2-7; D gene ambiguous. The CDR3 extends over 14 amino acids. Germline-derived CDR1 and CDR2 are KGHDR and SFDVKD. The V and J ends lost 3 bases and 6 bases respectively, with 14 bases between them.

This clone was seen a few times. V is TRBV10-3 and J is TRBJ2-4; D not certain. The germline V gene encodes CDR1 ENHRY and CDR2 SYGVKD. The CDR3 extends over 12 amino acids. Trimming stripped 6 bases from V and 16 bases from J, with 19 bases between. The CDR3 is CAISSDGYPLYF. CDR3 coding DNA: TGTGCCATCAGCTCCGACGGCTATCCTCTCTACTTC.

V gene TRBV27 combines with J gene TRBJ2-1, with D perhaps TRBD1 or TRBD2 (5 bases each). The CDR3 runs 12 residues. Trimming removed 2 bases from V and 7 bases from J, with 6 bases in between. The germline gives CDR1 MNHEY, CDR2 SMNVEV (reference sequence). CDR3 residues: CASSLGGNEQFF. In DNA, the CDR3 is TGTGCCAGCAGTTTAGGGGGAAATGAGCAGTTCTTC.

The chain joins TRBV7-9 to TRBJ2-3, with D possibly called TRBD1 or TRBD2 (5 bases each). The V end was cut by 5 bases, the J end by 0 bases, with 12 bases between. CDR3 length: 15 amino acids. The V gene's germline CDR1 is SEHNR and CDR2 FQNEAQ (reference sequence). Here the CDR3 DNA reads TGTGCCAGCAGCCCTTCGGGGCGGAGCACAGATACGCAGTATTTT. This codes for CASSPSGRSTDTQYF. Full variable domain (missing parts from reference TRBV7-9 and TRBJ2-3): DTGVSQNPRHKITKRGQNVTFRCDPISEHNRLYWYRQTLGQGPEFLTYFQNEAQLEKSRLLSDRFSAERPKGSFSTLEIQRTEQGDSAMYLCASSPSGRSTDTQYFGPGTRLTVL.

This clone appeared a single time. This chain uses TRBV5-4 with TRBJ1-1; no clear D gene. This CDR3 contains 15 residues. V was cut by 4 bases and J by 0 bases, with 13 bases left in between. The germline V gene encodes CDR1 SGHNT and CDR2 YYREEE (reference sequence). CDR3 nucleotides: TGTGCCAGCAGCAGGGCAACGAAAATGAACACTGAAGCTTTCTTT. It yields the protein CASSRATKMNTEAFF.

The DNA of the CDR3 is TGTGCCAGCAGTTCCCAGGGCTCCTACGAGCAGTACTTC. Protein product: CASSSQGSYEQYF. The chain is built from TRBV27 and TRBJ2-7; possibly TRBD1 for D (5 bases). This CDR3 spans 13 amino acids. V was clipped by 4 bases and J by 0 bases, with 7 bases between them. The V gene's germline CDR1 is MNHEY and CDR2 SMNVEV (reference sequence).

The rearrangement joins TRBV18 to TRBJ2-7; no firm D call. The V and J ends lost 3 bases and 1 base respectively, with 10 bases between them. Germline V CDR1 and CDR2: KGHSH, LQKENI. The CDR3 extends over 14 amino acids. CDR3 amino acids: CASSPPRFSYEQYF. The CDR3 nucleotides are TGTGCCAGCTCACCGCCCCGCTTTTCCTACGAGCAGTACTTC.

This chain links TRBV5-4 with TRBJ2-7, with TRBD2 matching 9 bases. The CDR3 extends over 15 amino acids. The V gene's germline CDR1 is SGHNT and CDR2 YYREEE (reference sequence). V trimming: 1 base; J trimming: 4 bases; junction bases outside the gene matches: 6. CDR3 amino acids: CASSLYAGGFYEQYF. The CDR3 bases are TGTGCCAGCAGCTTGTACGCGGGAGGGTTTTACGAGCAGTACTTC.

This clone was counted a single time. CDR3 coding DNA: TGTGCCAGCAGGCCTACTAGCTACGAGCAGTACTTC. Encoded protein: CASRPTSYEQYF. The genes are TRBV6-2 or TRBV6-3 and TRBJ2-7; D perhaps matches TRBD2 (5 bases). The CDR3 covers 12 residues. V was clipped by 6 bases and J by 3 bases, with 9 bases between them. CDR1 MNHEY and CDR2 SVGEGT come from the germline V gene.